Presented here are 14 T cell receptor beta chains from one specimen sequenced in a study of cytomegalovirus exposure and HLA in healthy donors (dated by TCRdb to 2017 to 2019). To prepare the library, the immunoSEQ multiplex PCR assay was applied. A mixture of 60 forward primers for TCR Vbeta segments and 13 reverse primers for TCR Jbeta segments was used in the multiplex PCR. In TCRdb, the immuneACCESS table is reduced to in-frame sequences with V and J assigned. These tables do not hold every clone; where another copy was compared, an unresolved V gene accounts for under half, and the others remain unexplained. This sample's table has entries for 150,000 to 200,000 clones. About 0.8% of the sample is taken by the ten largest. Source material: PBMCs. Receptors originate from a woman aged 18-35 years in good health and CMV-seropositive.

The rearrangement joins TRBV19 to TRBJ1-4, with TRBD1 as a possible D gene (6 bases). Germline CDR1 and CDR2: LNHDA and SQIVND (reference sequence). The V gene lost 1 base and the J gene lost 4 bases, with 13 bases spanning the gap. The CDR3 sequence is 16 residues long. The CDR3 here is CASSIGRTVYNEKLFF. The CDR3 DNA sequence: TGTGCCAGTAGTATAGGGCGGACAGTTTATAATGAAAAACTGTTTTTT.

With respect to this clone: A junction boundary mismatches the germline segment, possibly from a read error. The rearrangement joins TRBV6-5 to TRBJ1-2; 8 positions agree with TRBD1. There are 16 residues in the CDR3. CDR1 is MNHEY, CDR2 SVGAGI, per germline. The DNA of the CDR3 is TGTGCCAGCAGTTACTCCCGGACAGGGCTTAACTATGGCCACACCTTC. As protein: CASSYSRTGLNYGHTF.

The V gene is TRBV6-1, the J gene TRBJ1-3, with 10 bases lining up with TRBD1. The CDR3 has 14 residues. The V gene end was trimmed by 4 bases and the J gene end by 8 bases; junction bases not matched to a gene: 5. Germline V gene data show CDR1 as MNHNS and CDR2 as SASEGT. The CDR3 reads CASSVGQGGYTIYF. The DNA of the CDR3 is TGTGCCAGCAGTGTTGGACAGGGGGGATACACCATATATTTT.

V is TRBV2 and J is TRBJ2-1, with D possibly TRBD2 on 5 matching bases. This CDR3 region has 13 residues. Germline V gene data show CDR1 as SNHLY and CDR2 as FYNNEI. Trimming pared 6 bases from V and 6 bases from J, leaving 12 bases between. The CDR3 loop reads CASSPEVSNEQFF. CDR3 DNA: TGTGCCAGCAGCCCGGAGGTATCCAATGAGCAGTTCTTC.

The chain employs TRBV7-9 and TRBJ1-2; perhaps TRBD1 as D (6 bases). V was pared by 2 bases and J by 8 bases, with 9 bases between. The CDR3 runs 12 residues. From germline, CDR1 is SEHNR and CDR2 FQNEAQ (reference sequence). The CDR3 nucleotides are TGTGCCAGCAGCTTACGACAGGCCGGCTACACCTTC. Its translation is CASSLRQAGYTF.

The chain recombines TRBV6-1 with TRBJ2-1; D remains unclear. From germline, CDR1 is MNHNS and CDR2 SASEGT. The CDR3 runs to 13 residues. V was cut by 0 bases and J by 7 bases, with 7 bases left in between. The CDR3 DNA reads TGTGCCAGCAGTGAAGCTTCCCGTAATGAGCAGTTCTTC. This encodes CASSEASRNEQFF.

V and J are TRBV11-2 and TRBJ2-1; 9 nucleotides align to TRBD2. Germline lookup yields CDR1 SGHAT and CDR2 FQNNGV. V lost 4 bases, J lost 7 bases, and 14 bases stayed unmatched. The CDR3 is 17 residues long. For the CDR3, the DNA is TGTGCCAGCAGCTCCCTGACCCGGACTAGCGATGTTAATGAGCAGTTCTTC. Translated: CASSSLTRTSDVNEQFF.

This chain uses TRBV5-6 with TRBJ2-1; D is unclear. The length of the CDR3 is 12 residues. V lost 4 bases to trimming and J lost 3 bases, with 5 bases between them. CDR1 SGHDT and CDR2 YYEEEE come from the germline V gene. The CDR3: CASSQNYNEQFF. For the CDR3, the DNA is TGTGCCAGCAGCCAAAACTACAATGAGCAGTTCTTC.

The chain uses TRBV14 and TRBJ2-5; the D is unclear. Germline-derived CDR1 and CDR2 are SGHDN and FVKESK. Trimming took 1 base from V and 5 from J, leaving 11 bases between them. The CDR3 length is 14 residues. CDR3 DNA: TGTGCCAGCAGCCAAGGGGCTCCCTTGGAGACCCAGTACTTC. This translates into CASSQGAPLETQYF.

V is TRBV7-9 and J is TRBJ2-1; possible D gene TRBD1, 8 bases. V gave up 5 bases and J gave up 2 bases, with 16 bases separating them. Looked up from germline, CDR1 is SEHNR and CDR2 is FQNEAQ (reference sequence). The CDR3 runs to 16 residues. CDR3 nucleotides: TGTGCCAGCAGCCCCCGACAGGGGAGGGCCTACAATGAGCAGTTCTTC. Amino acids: CASSPRQGRAYNEQFF.

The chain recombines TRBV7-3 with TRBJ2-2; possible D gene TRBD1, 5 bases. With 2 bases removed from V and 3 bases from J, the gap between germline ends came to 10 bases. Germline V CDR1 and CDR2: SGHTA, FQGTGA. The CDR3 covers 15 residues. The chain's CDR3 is CASSLARDDTGELFF. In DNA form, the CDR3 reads TGTGCCAGCAGCTTAGCCAGGGATGACACCGGGGAGCTGTTTTTT.

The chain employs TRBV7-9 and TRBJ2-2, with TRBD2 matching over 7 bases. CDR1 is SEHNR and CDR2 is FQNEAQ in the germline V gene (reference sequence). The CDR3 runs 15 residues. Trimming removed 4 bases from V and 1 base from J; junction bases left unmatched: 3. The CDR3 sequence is CASSSTSRNTGELFF. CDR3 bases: TGTGCCAGCAGCTCGACTAGCAGGAACACCGGGGAGCTGTTTTTT.

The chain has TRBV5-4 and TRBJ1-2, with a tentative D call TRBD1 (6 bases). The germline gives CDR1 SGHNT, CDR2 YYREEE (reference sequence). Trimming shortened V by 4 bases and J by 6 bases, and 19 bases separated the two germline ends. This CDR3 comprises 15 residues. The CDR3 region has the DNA TGTGCCAGCAGCATGGACAGACCCGGAGGTCATGGCTACACCTTC. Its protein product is CASSMDRPGGHGYTF.

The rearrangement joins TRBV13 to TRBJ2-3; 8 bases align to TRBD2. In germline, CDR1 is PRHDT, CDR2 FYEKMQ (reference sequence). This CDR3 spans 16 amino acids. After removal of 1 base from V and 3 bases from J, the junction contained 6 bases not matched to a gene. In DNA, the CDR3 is TGTGCCAGCAGCTTAGCCGGGAGGGCCCGGACAGATACGCAGTATTTT. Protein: CASSLAGRARTDTQYF.